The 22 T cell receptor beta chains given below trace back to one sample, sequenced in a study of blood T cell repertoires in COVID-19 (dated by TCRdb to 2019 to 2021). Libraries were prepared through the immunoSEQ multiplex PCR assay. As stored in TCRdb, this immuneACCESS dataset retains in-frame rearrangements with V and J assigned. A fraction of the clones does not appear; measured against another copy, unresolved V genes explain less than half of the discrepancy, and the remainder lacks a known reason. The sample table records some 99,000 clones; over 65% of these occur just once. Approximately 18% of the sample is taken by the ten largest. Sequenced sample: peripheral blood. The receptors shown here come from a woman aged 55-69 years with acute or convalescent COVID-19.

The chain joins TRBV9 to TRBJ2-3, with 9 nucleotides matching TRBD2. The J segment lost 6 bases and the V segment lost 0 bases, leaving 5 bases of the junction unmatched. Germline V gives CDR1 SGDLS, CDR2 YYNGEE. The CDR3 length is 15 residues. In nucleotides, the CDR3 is TGTGCCAGCAGCGTAGTTAGCGGGGGTATGGATACGCAGTATTTT. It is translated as CASSVVSGGMDTQYF.

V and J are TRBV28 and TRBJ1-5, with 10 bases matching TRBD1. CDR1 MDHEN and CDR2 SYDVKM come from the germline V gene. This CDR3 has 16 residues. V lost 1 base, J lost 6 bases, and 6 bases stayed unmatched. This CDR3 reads CASSLSKTGGRQPQHF. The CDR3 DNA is TGTGCCAGCAGTTTATCCAAGACAGGGGGCCGTCAGCCCCAGCATTTT.

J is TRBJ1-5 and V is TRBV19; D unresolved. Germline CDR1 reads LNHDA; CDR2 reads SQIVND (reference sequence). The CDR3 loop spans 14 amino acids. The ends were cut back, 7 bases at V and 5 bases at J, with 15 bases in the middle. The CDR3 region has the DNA TGTGCCAGTAAACTGAGGGAGGCGGATCAGCCCCAGCATTTT. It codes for CASKLREADQPQHF.

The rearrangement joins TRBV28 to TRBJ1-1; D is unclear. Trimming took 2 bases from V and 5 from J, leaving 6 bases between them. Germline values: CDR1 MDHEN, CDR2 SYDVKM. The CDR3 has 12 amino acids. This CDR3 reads CASSLGVTEAFF. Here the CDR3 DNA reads TGTGCCAGCAGTTTAGGAGTGACTGAAGCTTTCTTT.

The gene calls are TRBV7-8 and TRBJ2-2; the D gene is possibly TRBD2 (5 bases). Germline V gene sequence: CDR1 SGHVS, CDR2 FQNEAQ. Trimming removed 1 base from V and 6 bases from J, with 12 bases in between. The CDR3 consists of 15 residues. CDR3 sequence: CASSLGETPPGELFF. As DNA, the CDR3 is TGTGCCAGCAGCTTAGGGGAGACTCCCCCCGGGGAGCTGTTTTTT.

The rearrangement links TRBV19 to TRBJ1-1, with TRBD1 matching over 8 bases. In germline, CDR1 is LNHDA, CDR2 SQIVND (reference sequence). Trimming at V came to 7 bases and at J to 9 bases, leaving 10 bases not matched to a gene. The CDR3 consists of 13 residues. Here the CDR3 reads CASIPGGLLKAFF. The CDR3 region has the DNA TGTGCCAGTATCCCAGGGGGCCTTCTGAAAGCTTTCTTT. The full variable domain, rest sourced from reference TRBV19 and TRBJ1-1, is DGGITQSPKYLFRKEGQNVTLSCEQNLNHDAMYWYRQDPGQGLRLIYYSQIVNDFQKGDIAEGYSVSREKKESFPLTVTSAQKNPTAFYLCASIPGGLLKAFFGQGTRLTVV.

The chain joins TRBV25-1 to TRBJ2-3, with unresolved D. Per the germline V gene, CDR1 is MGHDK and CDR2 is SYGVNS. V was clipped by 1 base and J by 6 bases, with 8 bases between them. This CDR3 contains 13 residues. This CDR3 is CASSEWARDTQYF. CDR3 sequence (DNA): TGTGCCAGCAGTGAATGGGCCCGGGATACGCAGTATTTT. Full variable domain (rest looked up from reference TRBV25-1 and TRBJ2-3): EADIYQTPRYLVIGTGKKITLECSQTMGHDKMYWYQQDPGMELHLIHYSYGVNSTEKGDLSSESTVSRIRTEHFPLTLESARPSHTSQYLCASSEWARDTQYFGPGTRLTVL.

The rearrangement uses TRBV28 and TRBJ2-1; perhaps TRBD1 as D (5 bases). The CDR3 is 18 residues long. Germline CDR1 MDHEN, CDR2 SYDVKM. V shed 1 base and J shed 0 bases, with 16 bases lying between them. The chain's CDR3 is CASSLYFRAAYSYNEQFF. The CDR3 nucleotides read TGTGCCAGCAGTTTATACTTCAGGGCAGCGTACTCCTACAATGAGCAGTTCTTC.

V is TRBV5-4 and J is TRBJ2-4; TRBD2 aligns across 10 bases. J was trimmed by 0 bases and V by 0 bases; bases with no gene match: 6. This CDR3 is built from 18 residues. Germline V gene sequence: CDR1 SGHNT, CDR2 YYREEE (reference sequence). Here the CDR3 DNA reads TGTGCCAGCAGCTTGGCTAGCGGGGGACTTCTAGCCAAAAACATTCAGTACTTC. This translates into CASSLASGGLLAKNIQYF.

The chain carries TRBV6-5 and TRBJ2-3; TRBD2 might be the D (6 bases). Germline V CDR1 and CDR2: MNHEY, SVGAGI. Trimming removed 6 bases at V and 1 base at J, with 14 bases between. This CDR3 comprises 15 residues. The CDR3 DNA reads TGTGCCAGCAGGTGGGGGGAGAGGGGCACAGATACGCAGTATTTT. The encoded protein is CASRWGERGTDTQYF.

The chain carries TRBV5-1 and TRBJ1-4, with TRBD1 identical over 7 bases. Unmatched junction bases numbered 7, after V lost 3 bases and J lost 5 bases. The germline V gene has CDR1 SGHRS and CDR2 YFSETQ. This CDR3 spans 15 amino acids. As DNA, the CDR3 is TGCGCCAGCAGCTGGCAGGGGGTGAAAAATGAAAAACTGTTTTTT. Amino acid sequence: CASSWQGVKNEKLFF.

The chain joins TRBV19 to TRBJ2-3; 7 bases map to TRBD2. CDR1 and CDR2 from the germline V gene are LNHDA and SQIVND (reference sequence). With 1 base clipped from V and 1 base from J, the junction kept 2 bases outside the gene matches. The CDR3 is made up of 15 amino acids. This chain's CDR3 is CASSIGSGGTDTQYF. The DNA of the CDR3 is TGTGCCAGTAGTATAGGCAGCGGGGGCACAGATACGCAGTATTTT.

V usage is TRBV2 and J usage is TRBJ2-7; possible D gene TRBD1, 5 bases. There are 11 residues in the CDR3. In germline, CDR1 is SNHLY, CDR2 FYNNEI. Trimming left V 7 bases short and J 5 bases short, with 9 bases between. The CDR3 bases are TGTGCCAGCAAGGCAGGGCACGAGCAGTACTTC. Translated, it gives CASKAGHEQYF.

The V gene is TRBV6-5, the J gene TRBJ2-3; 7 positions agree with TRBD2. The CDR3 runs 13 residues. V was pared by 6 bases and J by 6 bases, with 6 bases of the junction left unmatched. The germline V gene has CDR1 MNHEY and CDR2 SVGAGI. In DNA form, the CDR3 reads TGTGCCAGCAGGCGGGGGAAGGTGGATACGCAGTATTTT. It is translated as CASRRGKVDTQYF.

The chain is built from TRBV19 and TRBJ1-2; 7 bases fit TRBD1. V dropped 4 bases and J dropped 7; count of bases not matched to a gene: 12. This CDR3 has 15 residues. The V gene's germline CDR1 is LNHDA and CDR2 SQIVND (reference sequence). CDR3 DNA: TGTGCCAGTAGTACATCCGGGACAGTGCTTCGTGGCTACACCTTC. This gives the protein CASSTSGTVLRGYTF.

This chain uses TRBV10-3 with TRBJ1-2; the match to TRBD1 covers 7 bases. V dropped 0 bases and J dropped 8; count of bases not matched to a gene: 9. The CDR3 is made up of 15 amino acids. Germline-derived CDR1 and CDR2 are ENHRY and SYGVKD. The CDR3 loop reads CAISESISTGPGYTF. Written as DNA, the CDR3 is TGTGCCATCAGTGAGTCGATCTCGACAGGGCCGGGCTACACCTTC.

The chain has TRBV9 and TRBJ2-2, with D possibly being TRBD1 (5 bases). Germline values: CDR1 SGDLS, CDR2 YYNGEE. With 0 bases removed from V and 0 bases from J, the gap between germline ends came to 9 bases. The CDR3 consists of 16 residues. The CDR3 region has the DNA TGTGCCAGCAGCGTAGGCCCGACAGCGAACACCGGGGAGCTGTTTTTT. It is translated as CASSVGPTANTGELFF.

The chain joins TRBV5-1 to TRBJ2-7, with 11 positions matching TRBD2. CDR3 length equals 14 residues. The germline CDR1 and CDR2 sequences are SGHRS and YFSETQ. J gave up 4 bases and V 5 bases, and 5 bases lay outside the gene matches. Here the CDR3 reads CASSRSGGAYEQYF. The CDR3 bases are TGCGCCAGCAGTCGTAGCGGGGGGGCTTACGAGCAGTACTTC.

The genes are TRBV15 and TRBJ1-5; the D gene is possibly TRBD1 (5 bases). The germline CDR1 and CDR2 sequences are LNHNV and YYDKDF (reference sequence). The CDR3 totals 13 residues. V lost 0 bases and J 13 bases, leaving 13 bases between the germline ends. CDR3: CATSRDLSRAQHF. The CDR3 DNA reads TGTGCCACCAGCAGAGATTTAAGCAGGGCTCAGCATTTT.

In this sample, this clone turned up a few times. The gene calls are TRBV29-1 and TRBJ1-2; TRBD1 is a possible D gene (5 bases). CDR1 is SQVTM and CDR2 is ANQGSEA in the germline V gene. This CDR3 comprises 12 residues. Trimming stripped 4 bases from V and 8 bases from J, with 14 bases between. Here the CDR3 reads CSVAFAGKGYTF. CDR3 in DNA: TGCAGCGTTGCCTTTGCAGGGAAAGGCTACACCTTC.

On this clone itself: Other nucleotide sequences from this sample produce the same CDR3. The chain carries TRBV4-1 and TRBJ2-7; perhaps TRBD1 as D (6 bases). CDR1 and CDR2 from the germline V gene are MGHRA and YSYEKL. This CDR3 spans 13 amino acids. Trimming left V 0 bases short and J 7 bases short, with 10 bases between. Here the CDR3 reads CASSQDQGREQYF. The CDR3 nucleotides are TGCGCCAGCAGCCAAGATCAGGGGCGGGAGCAGTACTTC.

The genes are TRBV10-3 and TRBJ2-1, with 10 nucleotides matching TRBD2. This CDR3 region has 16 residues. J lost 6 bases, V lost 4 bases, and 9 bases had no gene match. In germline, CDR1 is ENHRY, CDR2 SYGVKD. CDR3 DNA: TGTGCCATCAGTGGAAGCGGGAGGGTTAAGGGCAATGAGCAGTTCTTC. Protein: CAISGSGRVKGNEQFF.